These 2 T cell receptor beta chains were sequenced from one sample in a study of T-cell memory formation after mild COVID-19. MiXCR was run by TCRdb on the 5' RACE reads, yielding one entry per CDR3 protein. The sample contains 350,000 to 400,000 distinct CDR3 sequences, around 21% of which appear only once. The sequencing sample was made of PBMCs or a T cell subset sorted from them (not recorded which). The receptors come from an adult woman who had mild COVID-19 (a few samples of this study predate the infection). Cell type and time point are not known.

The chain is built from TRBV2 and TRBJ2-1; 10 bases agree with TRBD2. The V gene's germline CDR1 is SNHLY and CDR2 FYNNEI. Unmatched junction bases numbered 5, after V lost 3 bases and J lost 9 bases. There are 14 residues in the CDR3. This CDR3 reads CASSEPSGSFEQFF. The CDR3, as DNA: TGTGCCAGCAGTGAGCCTAGCGGGAGTTTTGAGCAGTTCTTC.

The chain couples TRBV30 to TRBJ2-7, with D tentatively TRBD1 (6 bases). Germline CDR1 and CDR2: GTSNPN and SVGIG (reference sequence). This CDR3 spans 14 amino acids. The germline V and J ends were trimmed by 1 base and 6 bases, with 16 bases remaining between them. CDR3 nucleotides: TGTGCCTGGAGTGCGACCCCAGGGGCAAGCGAGCAGTACTTC. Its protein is CAWSATPGASEQYF.